This T cell receptor (beta chain) is from a study of beta chain features in type 1 diabetes listed by TCRdb under 2018. Some background on the complete study: No differences in mean age, gender distribution, total cell number or subset yield were found between patients and healthy donors. Regulatory and stem cell-like memory subsets were obtained from only 8 patients and roughly 8 healthy donors, while naive and central memory subsets were obtained from all 28 donors. The study compared the TCRB repertoires of sorted circulating CD4+ T cell subsets in recently diagnosed type 1 diabetes patients with those in matched healthy donors. Across all samples, some 100,000,000 sorted cells were examined, and cell number per subset correlated strongly with RNA yield.

The High Capacity cDNA Reverse Transcription Kit was used to reverse transcribe all of the isolated RNA, meaning that expressed TCRB transcripts were what got sequenced. Naive, central memory and regulatory T cell samples underwent deep immunoSEQ sequencing, averaging about 3.3 million total reads per sample. Sorted cells were lysed in RLT buffer, and RNA was extracted using DNase-treated RNeasy Micro or Mini kits according to cell number. To prevent cross-contamination, each cell subset was processed individually, whereas patient and healthy donor samples were processed jointly. The immunoSEQ multiplex PCR was used to amplify TCRB sequences from cDNA, yielding 87-bp fragments that span the CDR3 region. Amplicons were sequenced on the Illumina HiSeq platform. The paper's processing steps were these. PCR bias was corrected computationally using synthetic template baselines, and reads within Hamming distance 2 were collapsed, with unmergeable singletons discarded. Reads were aligned against IMGT to assign V, D and J genes, CDR3 length and insertions or deletions at six rearrangement sites. Within each subset, clonotype counts were normalized to sorted cell number, after which true diversity and Gini coefficients were computed with the tcR R package. Repertoire sharing was quantified using the overlap coefficient calculated on TCRB nucleotide sequences. Out-of-frame TCRB sequences from naive cells were analyzed to stand in for the pre-selection repertoire. Sourced from immuneACCESS, this table was stored by TCRdb with only in-frame sequences that have V and J called. A share of the clones is absent; for the studies checked, an unresolved V gene accounts for under half, and the remainder has no known explanation. That table supplies the V and J calls and clone size; D and trimming were determined from the DNA. For this sample the table gives hundreds of thousands of clones, of which more than 13% were detected only once. The biggest ten clones account for 0.035% to 0.045% of the sample.

Each donor gave one peripheral blood draw, averaging approximately 0.12 L, which was collected into heparinised tubes. A BD FACSAria II and a panel including CD45RO, CCR7, CD25, CD127, CD95 and CD27 were used to sort naive, central memory, regulatory and stem cell-like memory CD4+ T cells. Every sorted population had a purity above 98%. PBMCs were isolated immediately by Lymphoprep density gradient centrifugation and stained directly without culture. Samples were stained and sorted in pairs, with one healthy donor and one patient per experiment, so that batch effects were minimized. In this sample, this clone turned up a few times. This receptor's antigen is unknown. Per-base qualities were not stored, and no clone one base away is much larger. General conclusions and limits of the study: Shorter templates might have been favored by PCR, but patient and control samples were amplified and corrected together, so both groups would have been affected equally by any skew. Type 1 diabetes patients showed a moderate but significant shortening of TCRB CDR3 length in all four CD4+ subsets. Only small numbers of individuals were included in the HLA sub-analyses, which left unresolved whether HLA type had any influence on TCRB rearrangement. Naive, central memory and regulatory TCRB repertoires appeared to be more similar among patients than among healthy donors. Because cDNA was sequenced instead of genomic DNA, highly expressing activated cells could be over-represented, though the groups showed no difference in activation or CD3 levels. At VDJ recombination sites, patients with type 1 diabetes made fewer insertions and deleted more nucleotides, a pattern implying thymic rearrangement abnormalities.

The CDR3 starts with the cysteine, ends with the phenylalanine, and has 12 residues. Here the CDR3 DNA is all that survives: 36 bases in frame from base 1. V is clipped by 11 bases and J by 5 bases, and the sequence between their germline boundaries is 15 bases long. CDR1 and CDR2 were assigned from the germline V gene as SGHTA and FQGNSA. The sequenced sample was naive CD4+ T cells from blood. Sample cell subset or site, as interpreted from the label and publication: true naive CD4+ T cells. The chain couples TRBV7-2 to TRBJ2-5; the D gene cannot be named for sure. The origin of this receptor is a man younger than 30 with type 1 diabetes. This receptor has the CDR3 CASRSLIETQYF. The nucleotide sequence is given as TGTGCCTCTAGATCTTTGATTGAGACCCAGTACTTC. With the rest looked up from the reference TRBV7-2 and TRBJ2-5 genes rather than sequenced, the full variable domain is GAGVSQSPSNKVTEKGKDVELRCDPISGHTALYWYRQSLGQGLEFLIYFQGNSAPDKSGLPSDRFSAERTGGSVSTLTIQRTQQEDSAVYLCASRSLIETQYFGPGTRLLVL.